This record concerns one TCR beta chain sequence. This clonotype was detected many times. The antigen this receptor binds is unknown. Base-call qualities are not available, and no considerably larger clone is one nucleotide away. Library construction relied on multiplex PCR. Sequencing used an Illumina HiSeq 4000. iRepertoire HTBI primers and Arm-PCR amplification of CDR3 regions were used to construct TCR beta libraries. Before sequencing, the PCR products went through gel purification. The authors processed their data as follows. Gene usage analysis of CDR3 amino acid clonotypes relied on the 60 to 65 TRBV and about 13 TRBJ segments identified across samples. Filtered high-quality paired reads were merged into contigs using COPE and FqMerger. BLAST was used to align contigs to IMGT TRBV, TRBD and TRBJ reference genes, with CDR3 defined following IMGT. Highly expanded clones were defined as clonotypes with a frequency above 0.1%. Repertoire diversity was measured by Shannon entropy, and V-J evenness by the Gini coefficient. Public clonotypes were defined as clonotypes shared by more than one individual. TCRdb itself trimmed the public reads at Q25 with fastp, ran MiXCR and retained productive beta chains. Merged by CDR3 protein, the rows form single entries marked with the most common genes and DNA. TCRdb, not the original authors, processed these V and J calls. This sample gives around 470,000 distinct CDR3 sequences in total; 11% to 15% of them show up just once. Clones ranked in the top ten supply about a sixth of the sample.

The data were obtained in a study of regulatory T cells in long-lasting Graves disease (dated by TCRdb to the early 2020s). A note on the overall study: Antithyroid drugs had been taken for less than 3 months by newly diagnosed Graves' disease patients. Peripheral blood TCR sequencing and RNA sequencing compared persistent Graves' disease patients with newly diagnosed Graves' disease patients. The study was conducted in China and was registered as a clinical trial. A total of about 35 samples underwent TCR sequencing: 13 from persistent and roughly 20 from newly diagnosed Graves' disease patients. Overall study results and their limits: Patients with persistent disease shared more public clonotypes (around 2,700) than newly diagnosed patients did (approximately 1,000). Compared with newly diagnosed patients, patients with persistent Graves' disease had lower TCR Shannon entropy and fewer highly expanded clones, which suggests clonal expansion. Sequencing and analysis were restricted to the TCR beta chain. The small sample size was acknowledged by the authors as a limitation that may reduce accuracy. TRBV28, TRBJ1-2 and TRBJ2-5 were preferentially used in persistent disease, while TRBV20-1 and TRBJ2-1 were favored in newly diagnosed disease. Peripheral blood alone was examined, since thyroid tissue, which constituted the primary lesion, could not be accessed.

Taken from cysteine to phenylalanine, the CDR3 has 14 residues. CDR3 DNA is the only sequence kept; it has 42 bases, read in frame from the first base. The germline ends are 10 bases apart after V is trimmed by 2 bases and J by 3 bases. Read against the paper, the sample's time point label means: newly diagnosed GD, antithyroid drugs for less than 3 months. RNA was extracted from PBMCs in TRIzol for both TCR sequencing and RNA sequencing. Graves' disease was diagnosed according to American Thyroid Association guidelines. Patients were recruited from an endocrinology department in Xi'an, China. Each patient gave around 9.2 milliliters of peripheral blood, collected in an EDTA anticoagulant tube. Ficoll Paque Plus density gradient separation was used to isolate PBMCs, and no further T cell sorting was done. RNA quality was checked with an Agilent 2100 Bioanalyzer and agarose gel, and concentration with a NanoDrop 2000.

These data were also reused for a study on T cells in Graves' hyperthyroidism and ophthalmopathy. Per that second paper: Graves' hyperthyroidism was defined as stable when no progression to ophthalmopathy occurred over 18 months of follow-up. The hyperthyroidism patients were between 18 and 65 years old and newly diagnosed, with a disease duration of less than 2 months. Any patient with an uncontrolled infection, another autoimmune disease, pregnancy or lactation was excluded. Diagnoses were based on clinical symptoms, serum thyroxine and TRAb, thyroid ultrasound and orbital computed tomography. A first-round RT-PCR of the TCR CDR3 used the HTBI primer set with the Qiagen OneStep RT-PCR kit. Most expanded thyroid clonotypes (frequency above 0.001) were also detected in blood, suggesting blood repertoires may reflect thyroid immune responses. In cross-validation, a model built on a 13 V-J signature told ophthalmopathy apart from stable hyperthyroidism with 85% to 90% sensitivity and around 83% specificity, and in testing the same model reached 80%/75%. In validation, the model predicted progression to ophthalmopathy a median of roughly 6.5 months before onset, with around 70% sensitivity and roughly 72% specificity. To identify TCR V-J signatures that set the groups apart, the researchers used a discovery cohort of 100 or so patients, made up of fewer than 50 with Graves' ophthalmopathy and 55 to 65 with stable Graves' hyperthyroidism. Prospective prediction of ophthalmopathy was tested in an independent validation cohort consisting of roughly 20 hyperthyroidism patients and around 16 patients who later progressed to ophthalmopathy. The roughly 100 discovery patients were randomly split 7:3 into training and test sets. The study also compared thyroid tissue and blood T-cell repertoires from about six Graves' hyperthyroidism patients. After blood sampling, hyperthyroidism patients were treated with methimazole at a starting dose of 30 mg daily, and ophthalmopathy patients were treated with high-dose intravenous methylprednisolone. The libraries were constructed in a second round of multiplex PCR and then size-selected and purified. The libraries were sequenced on an Illumina HiSeq2000 using paired-end 100 bp reads. Raw data were processed with SOAPnuke, discarding reads with adapters, uncalled bases, mean Phred below 15, or no exact constant-primer or identifier match. High-quality paired reads were merged using COPE v1.2.5, and each unique nucleotide sequence was defined as a clonotype. Clonotypes were aligned to IMGT TRBV, TRBD and TRBJ reference segments using MiTCR v1.1. The analysis included only V-J combinations with a frequency above 0.0001, which together covered about 99% of the repertoires. A TCS score was defined as the ratio between F50 (clonal expansion) and ExV (chaos), using BLOSUM62-based TCRdist between CDR3 peptides within each V-J. Welch's t-statistics and random forest reduced 500 to 650 V-J features to 10 to 15, which were used in a naive Bayes classifier (R e1071). No statistical method was used to fix the sample size in advance, and group allocation was not hidden from the investigators. TCR Vbeta CDR3 sequencing of 120 to 150 peripheral blood samples (fewer than 45 ophthalmopathy, approximately 80 hyperthyroidism and roughly 17 progressor patients) is reported in the paper.

The sequencing here drew on peripheral blood mononuclear cells (PBMCs), taken at new diagnosis, from a patient treated with antithyroid drugs. The sequence links TRBV12-3 or TRBV12-4 to TRBJ1-1; no D gene call is confident. This clonotype was sampled from a woman between 50 and 59 years old with Graves disease. Donor details come from another sample of the same person, matched by shared clones. The CDR3 reads CASSLQVDYTEAFF. The DNA sequence is TGTGCCAGCAGTTTACAGGTCGACTACACTGAAGCTTTCTTT.